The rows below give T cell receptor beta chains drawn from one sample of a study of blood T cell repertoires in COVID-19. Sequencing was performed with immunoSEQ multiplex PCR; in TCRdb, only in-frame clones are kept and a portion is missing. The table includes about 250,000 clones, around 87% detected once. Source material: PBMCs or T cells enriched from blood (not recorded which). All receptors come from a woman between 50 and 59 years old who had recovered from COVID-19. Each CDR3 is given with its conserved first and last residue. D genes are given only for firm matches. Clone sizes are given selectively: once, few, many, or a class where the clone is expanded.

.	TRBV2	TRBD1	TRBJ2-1	TGTGCCAGCAGCTACTCGGGACAGGGTTTCAATGAGCAGTTCTTC	CASSYSGQGFNEQFF
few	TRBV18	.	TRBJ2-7	TGTGCCAGCTCACTTGGACAGAACTACGAGCAGTACTTC	CASSLGQNYEQYF
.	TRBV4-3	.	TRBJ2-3	TGCGCCAGCAGCCGCGTATCGGGAGCTCCCGGCACAGATACGCAGTATTTT	CASSRVSGAPGTDTQYF
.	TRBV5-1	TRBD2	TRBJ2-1	TGCGCCAGCAGCTTGGGTGGCGGGGGGCCCTACAATGAGCAGTTCTTC	CASSLGGGGPYNEQFF
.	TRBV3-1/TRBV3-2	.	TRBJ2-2	TGTGCCAGCAGCCAAGGGCAGGTTTTGGTGAACACCGGGGAGCTGTTTTTT	CASSQGQVLVNTGELFF
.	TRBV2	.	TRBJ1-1	TGTGCCAGCAGATCGACGGGAGTGAACACTGAAGCTTTCTTT	CASRSTGVNTEAFF
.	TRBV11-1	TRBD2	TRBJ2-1	TGTGCCAGCAGCCCGGGACTAGCGGTAAACAATGAGCAGTTCTTC	CASSPGLAVNNEQFF
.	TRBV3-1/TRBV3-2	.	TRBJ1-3	TGTGCCAGCAGCCCGGGGGGCGGGACCATATATTTT	CASSPGGGTIYF
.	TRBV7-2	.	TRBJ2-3	TGTGCCAGCAGCTTAGCGCGGACTAGCACAGATACGCAGTATTTT	CASSLARTSTDTQYF
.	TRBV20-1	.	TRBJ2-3	TGCAGTGCTAGTGAGGAGTCAGACACAGATACGCAGTATTTT	CSASEESDTDTQYF
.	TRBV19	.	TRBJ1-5	TGTGCCAGTAGTACCTCAGGGTATAGCAATCAGCCCCAGCATTTT	CASSTSGYSNQPQHF
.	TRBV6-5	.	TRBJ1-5	TGTGCCAGCAAGGGGCGCAGGGCGGATCAGCCCCAGCATTTT	CASKGRRADQPQHF
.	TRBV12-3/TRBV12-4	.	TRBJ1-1	TGTGCCAGCAGTTTCCGGGGGTCGAGTGAAGCTTTCTTT	CASSFRGSSEAFF
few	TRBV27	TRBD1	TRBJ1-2	TGTGCCAGCAGTTTATCGGGACAGGGTTGGTATGGCTACACCTTC	CASSLSGQGWYGYTF
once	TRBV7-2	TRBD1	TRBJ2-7	TGTGCCAGCAGCTCGGACAGGGGAGACTACGAGCAGTACTTC	CASSSDRGDYEQYF
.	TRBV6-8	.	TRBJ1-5	TGTGCCAGCAGTTATTCCCGGGACAAACCCGGCGCCCCCCGGTGTCAGCCCCAGCATTTT	CASSYSRDKPGAPRCQPQHF
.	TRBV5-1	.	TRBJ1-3	TGCGCCAGCAGCTGGGCCTCTGGAAACACCATATATTTT	CASSWASGNTIYF
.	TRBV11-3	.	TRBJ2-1	TGTGCCAGCAGCTTCACTAGGGTAGGTGAGCAGTTCTTC	CASSFTRVGEQFF
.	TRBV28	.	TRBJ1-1	TGTGCCAGCAGGGACAGCCAGACCGAAGCTTTCTTT	CASRDSQTEAFF
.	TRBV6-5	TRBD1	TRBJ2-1	TGTGCCAGCAGTCGAGGGGGCGGCTACAATGAGCAGTTCTTC	CASSRGGGYNEQFF
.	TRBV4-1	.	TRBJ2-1	TGCGCCAGCAGCCGTGGGGCACTAGCAAACAATGAGCAGTTCTTC	CASSRGALANNEQFF
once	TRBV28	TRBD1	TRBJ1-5	TGTGCCAGCACCCCGCTGGCAGGGGGCAAGGGCAATCAGCCCCAGCATTTT	CASTPLAGGKGNQPQHF
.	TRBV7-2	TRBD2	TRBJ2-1	TGTGCCAGCAGCCAAGGGACTAGCGGGAGATTTGAGCAGTTCTTC	CASSQGTSGRFEQFF
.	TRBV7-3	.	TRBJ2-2	TGTGCCAGCAGCTACGGACATAACACCGGGGAGCTGTTTTTT	CASSYGHNTGELFF
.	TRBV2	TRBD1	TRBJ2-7	TGTGCCAGCAGGTCACAGGGGAACGAGCAGTACTTC	CASRSQGNEQYF
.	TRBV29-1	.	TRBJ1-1	TGCAGCGTGTCGCAGGGCCTGAACACTGAAGCTTTCTTT	CSVSQGLNTEAFF
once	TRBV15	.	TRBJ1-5	TGTGCCACCAGCTTAACAAAGGGGGGGGCGAGAAGCAATCAGCCCCAGCATTTT	CATSLTKGGARSNQPQHF
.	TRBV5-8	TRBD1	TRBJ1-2	TGTGCCAGACAGGGGGCGGTCTATGGCTACACCTTC	CARQGAVYGYTF
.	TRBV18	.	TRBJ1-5	TGTGCCAGCTCAGCAGGGGTAGGGAATCAGCCCCAGCATTTT	CASSAGVGNQPQHF
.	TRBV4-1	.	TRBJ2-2	TGCGCCAGCAGCCAATTGGGGGGGCCCGGGGAGCTGTTTTTT	CASSQLGGPGELFF
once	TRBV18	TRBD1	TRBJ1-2	TGTGCCAGCTCCCGAGGCGGGACAGATTCCCCGAGGGACACCTTC	CASSRGGTDSPRDTF